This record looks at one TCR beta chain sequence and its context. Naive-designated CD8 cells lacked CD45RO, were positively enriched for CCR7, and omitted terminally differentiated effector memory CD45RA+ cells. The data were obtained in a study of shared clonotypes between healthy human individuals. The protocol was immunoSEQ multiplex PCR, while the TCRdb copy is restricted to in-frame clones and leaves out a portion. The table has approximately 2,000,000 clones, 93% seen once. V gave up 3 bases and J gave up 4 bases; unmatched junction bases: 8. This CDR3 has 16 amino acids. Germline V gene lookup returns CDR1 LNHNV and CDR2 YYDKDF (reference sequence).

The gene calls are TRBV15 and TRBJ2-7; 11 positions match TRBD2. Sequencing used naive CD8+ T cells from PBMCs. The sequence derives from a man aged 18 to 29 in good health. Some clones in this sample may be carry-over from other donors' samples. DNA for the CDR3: TGTGCCACCAGCAGCCCTAGCGGGAGGTCACCTTACGAGCAGTACTTC. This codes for CATSSPSGRSPYEQYF.